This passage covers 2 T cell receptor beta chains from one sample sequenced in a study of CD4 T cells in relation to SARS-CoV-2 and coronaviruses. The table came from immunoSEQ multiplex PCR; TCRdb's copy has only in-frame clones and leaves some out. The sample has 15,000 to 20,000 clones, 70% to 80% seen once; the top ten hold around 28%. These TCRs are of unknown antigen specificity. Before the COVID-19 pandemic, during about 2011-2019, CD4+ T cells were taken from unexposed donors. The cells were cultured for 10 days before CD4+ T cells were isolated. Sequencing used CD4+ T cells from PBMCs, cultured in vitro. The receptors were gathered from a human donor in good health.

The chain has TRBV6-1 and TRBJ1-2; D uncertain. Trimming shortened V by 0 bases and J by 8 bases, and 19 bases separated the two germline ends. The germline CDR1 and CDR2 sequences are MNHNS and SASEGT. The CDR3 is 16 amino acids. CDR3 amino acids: CASSEAGFGGERGYTF. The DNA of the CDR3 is TGTGCCAGCAGTGAAGCGGGTTTTGGCGGGGAAAGAGGCTACACCTTC.

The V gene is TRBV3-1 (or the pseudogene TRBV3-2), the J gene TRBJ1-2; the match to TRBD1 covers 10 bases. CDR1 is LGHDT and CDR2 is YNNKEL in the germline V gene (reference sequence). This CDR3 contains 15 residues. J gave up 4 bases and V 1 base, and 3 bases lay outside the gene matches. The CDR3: CASSQGTGGIYGYTF. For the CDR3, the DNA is TGTGCCAGCAGCCAAGGGACAGGGGGGATCTATGGCTACACCTTC.